Below, 28 T cell receptor beta chains from the same sample are listed, as sequenced in a study of early T cells in non-severe SARS-CoV-2 infection. TCRdb used MiXCR to reprocess the 5' RACE reads, holding one entry per CDR3 protein. Counted here are more than 35,000 distinct CDR3 sequences, 5.3% occurring once; the ten biggest clones make up about 27%. Sequenced material: whole blood. All receptors derive from an adult who was a healthcare worker with PCR-confirmed SARS-CoV-2 infection or an uninfected control (not recorded which).

There are a few counts of this clonotype. V is TRBV5-1 and J is TRBJ2-7, with D perhaps TRBD1 (6 bases). The ends were cut back, 0 bases at V and 2 bases at J, with 9 bases in the middle. Germline V gene sequence: CDR1 SGHRS, CDR2 YFSETQ. The CDR3 totals 14 residues. CDR3 sequence (DNA): TGCGCCAGCAGCTTGGCACAGGGCCCCTACGAGCAGTACTTC. It specifies CASSLAQGPYEQYF. The variable domain in full, completed from reference TRBV5-1 and TRBJ2-7, reads KAGVTQTPRYLIKTRGQQVTLSCSPISGHRSVSWYQQTPGQGLQFLFEYFSETQRNKGNFPGRFSGRQFSNSRSEMNVSTLELGDSALYLCASSLAQGPYEQYFGPGTRLTVT.

This clonotype was seen a few times. Given a much more abundant clone one base away, this may be a read error. The genes are TRBV20-1 and TRBJ2-7; D is ambiguous. The CDR3 loop spans 13 amino acids. Per the germline V gene, CDR1 is DFQATT and CDR2 is SNEGSKA (reference sequence). The ends were cut back, 6 bases at V and 3 bases at J, with 15 bases in the middle. The CDR3 nucleotides are TGCAGTGCCGTCCGGGTCACACTCTACGAGCAGTACTTC. It codes for CSAVRVTLYEQYF.

The J gene is TRBJ1-5, the V gene TRBV6-2 or TRBV6-3; no firm D call. The CDR3 sequence is 18 residues long. Germline loops: CDR1 MNHEY, CDR2 SVGEGT. V was shortened by 2 bases and J by 0 bases, with 17 bases between the two germline ends. CDR3 DNA sequence: TGTGCCAGCAGTTACCTTGGGAGCCGTGGATATAGCAATCAGCCCCAGCATTTT. It encodes CASSYLGSRGYSNQPQHF.

This clonotype has only a few counts. This chain connects TRBV9 to TRBJ2-1, with D maybe TRBD2 (6 bases). V was trimmed by 4 bases and J by 7 bases, leaving 12 bases between them. This CDR3 has 13 amino acids. Germline assignment: CDR1 SGDLS and CDR2 YYNGEE. The CDR3 coding sequence is TGTGCCAGCAGCCCGTCGACTAGTAATGAGCAGTTCTTC. Its protein is CASSPSTSNEQFF. The full variable domain, completed using reference TRBV9 and TRBJ2-1, is DSGVTQTPKHLITATGQRVTLRCSPRSGDLSVYWYQQSLDQGLQFLIQYYNGEERAKGNILERFSAQQFPDLHSELNLSSLELGDSALYFCASSPSTSNEQFFGPGTRLTVL.

This clonotype was recorded many times. The chain carries TRBV15 and TRBJ1-5; D uncertain. V lost 0 bases to trimming and J lost 5 bases, with 11 bases between them. The CDR3 covers 15 residues. Per germline, CDR1 LNHNV and CDR2 YYDKDF (reference sequence). The CDR3 loop reads CATSRDTGNHQPQHF. CDR3 bases: TGTGCCACCAGCAGAGATACGGGGAATCATCAGCCCCAGCATTTT. The full variable domain, in which reference TRBV15 and TRBJ1-5 provide the parts outside the CDR3, is DAMVIQNPRYQVTQFGKPVTLSCSQTLNHNVMYWYQQKSSQAPKLLFHYYDKDFNNEADTPDNFQSRRPNTSFCFLDIRSPGLGDTAMYLCATSRDTGNHQPQHFGDGTRLSIL.

This clonotype has only a few counts. J is TRBJ2-3 and V is TRBV6-6, with 12 nucleotides matching TRBD1. Trimming took 2 bases from V and 4 from J; bases not matched to a gene: 7. CDR3 length: 17 amino acids. CDR1 is MNHNY and CDR2 is SVGAGI in the germline V gene (reference sequence). CDR3 nucleotides: TGTGCCAGCAGTTACCCGACCGGGACAGGGGGCGCAGATACGCAGTATTTT. Amino acid sequence: CASSYPTGTGGADTQYF.

In its sample, this clonotype was seen many times. The genes are TRBV20-1 and TRBJ1-5; tentatively, D is TRBD1 (6 bases). V was trimmed by 0 bases and J by 9 bases, leaving 12 bases between them. CDR1 is DFQATT, CDR2 SNEGSKA, per germline (reference sequence). This CDR3 has 13 amino acids. The DNA of the CDR3 is TGCAGTGCTAGAGATGGGCGGACAGCGCCCCAGCATTTT. Translated: CSARDGRTAPQHF.

This clonotype occurred many times. The chain employs TRBV7-9 and TRBJ1-4; a weak D match, TRBD1 (6 bases). Trimming cost V 4 bases and J 5 bases, with 14 bases left between them. The CDR3 length is 15 residues. Germline CDR1 and CDR2: SEHNR and FQNEAQ (reference sequence). The CDR3 protein is CASSSAGHGNEKLFF. The CDR3 DNA follows: TGTGCCAGCAGCTCCGCGGGACACGGGAATGAAAAACTGTTTTTT.

This clonotype was seen a few times. V and J are TRBV19 and TRBJ1-4; D remains ambiguous. From germline, CDR1 is LNHDA and CDR2 SQIVND (reference sequence). Trimming cost V 7 bases and J 5 bases, with 5 bases left between them. CDR3 size: 11 residues. CDR3 loop: CASTQNEKLFF. The CDR3 region has the DNA TGTGCCAGTACCCAAAATGAAAAACTGTTTTTT.

This clonotype was recorded many times. The genes are TRBV20-1 and TRBJ2-3; D uncertain. The V gene's germline CDR1 is DFQATT and CDR2 SNEGSKA (reference sequence). The CDR3 sequence is 12 residues long. The germline V and J ends were trimmed by 0 bases and 6 bases, with 7 bases remaining between them. CDR3 nucleotides: TGCAGTGCTAGAGAGGGATCCGATACGCAGTATTTT. It codes for CSAREGSDTQYF.

This clonotype was detected ten times or more. The V and J genes are TRBV6-6 and TRBJ2-3; maybe TRBD1 (6 bases). The CDR3 covers 14 residues. CDR1 and CDR2 from the germline V gene are MNHNY and SVGAGI (reference sequence). V dropped 6 bases and J dropped 0 bases, with 10 bases sitting between them. The CDR3 protein is CASSSGVSTDTQYF. CDR3 nucleotide sequence: TGTGCCAGCAGCTCAGGGGTCAGCACAGATACGCAGTATTTT.

This clonotype was counted ten times or more. The chain carries TRBV7-9 and TRBJ2-5; 13 bases map to TRBD2. The CDR3 runs to 16 residues. V shed 4 bases, J shed 5 bases, and the junction held 7 bases outside the gene matches. Germline assignment: CDR1 SEHNR and CDR2 FQNEAQ (reference sequence). The CDR3 sequence: CASSSPTSGRAETQYF. Here the CDR3 DNA reads TGTGCCAGCAGCTCACCCACTAGCGGGAGGGCGGAGACCCAGTACTTC.

This clonotype was recorded many times. CDR3 in amino acids: CSASRGGPNTGELFF. In DNA, the CDR3 is TGCAGTGCTAGTAGAGGGGGGCCCAACACCGGGGAGCTGTTTTTT. The chain combines TRBV20-1 with TRBJ2-2; D assignment may be TRBD1 or TRBD2 (6 bases each). The CDR3 consists of 15 residues. The V and J ends lost 3 bases and 2 bases respectively, with 13 bases between them. CDR1 DFQATT and CDR2 SNEGSKA come from the germline V gene (reference sequence).

This clonotype was observed at least ten times. V usage is TRBV5-1 and J usage is TRBJ2-7; D is ambiguous. With 5 bases removed from V and 0 bases from J, the gap between germline ends came to 6 bases. The germline gives CDR1 SGHRS, CDR2 YFSETQ. The CDR3 loop spans 12 amino acids. In DNA, the CDR3 is TGCGCCAGCAGTTGGGGCTCCTACGAGCAGTACTTC. Translation: CASSWGSYEQYF.

This clonotype has at least ten counts. In DNA, the CDR3 is TGTGCCAGCAACCAGGGCCACCCCTATGGCTACACCTTC. It encodes CASNQGHPYGYTF. V and J are TRBV12-3 or TRBV12-4 and TRBJ1-2, with D possibly TRBD1 on 5 matching bases. The V and J ends lost 7 bases and 4 bases respectively, with 13 bases between them. The CDR3 loop spans 13 amino acids.

This clonotype was observed a few times. The J gene is TRBJ1-1, the V gene TRBV18, with D maybe TRBD1 (5 bases). The CDR3 has 14 amino acids. Germline assignment: CDR1 KGHSH and CDR2 LQKENI. Trimming stripped 6 bases from V and 2 bases from J, with 13 bases between. The DNA for the CDR3 is TGTGCCAGCTCCTGGCGGGGGTTAAACACTGAAGCTTTCTTT. It encodes CASSWRGLNTEAFF.

Comment on this clonotype: A much larger clonotype is one base distant, so this may be a read error. The chain links TRBV20-1 to TRBJ1-2; 11 bases are shared with TRBD1. This CDR3 spans 14 amino acids. V was pared by 5 bases and J by 4 bases, with 6 bases of the junction left unmatched. Germline V gene data show CDR1 as DFQATT and CDR2 as SNEGSKA (reference sequence). The CDR3 DNA reads as TGCAGTGCTGGACAGGGGGCGATTGTCTATGGCTACACCTTC. It translates to CSAGQGAIVYGYTF.

This clonotype has more than one count but fewer than ten. The rearrangement uses TRBV12-3 or TRBV12-4 and TRBJ2-1; 7 nucleotides agree with TRBD1. There are 14 residues in the CDR3. V lost 6 bases to trimming and J lost 3 bases; unmatched junction nucleotides: 5. The CDR3, as DNA: TGTGCCAGCAGCGCCGGGACAGACTACAATGAGCAGTTCTTC. Translating it yields CASSAGTDYNEQFF.

This clonotype was seen ten or more times. The chain uses TRBV6-2 or TRBV6-3 and TRBJ1-2; the D gene is possibly TRBD1 (5 bases). CDR1 MNHEY and CDR2 SVGEGT come from the germline V gene. This CDR3 has 14 residues. Trimming took off 6 bases at V and 5 bases at J, with 16 bases between the two ends. CDR3 loop: CASRKIDSPYGYTF. DNA of the CDR3: TGTGCCAGCAGGAAAATCGACAGCCCGTATGGCTACACCTTC.

This clonotype was found many times. The chain couples TRBV15 to TRBJ2-1, with D unresolved. The CDR3 has 15 residues. With 1 base removed from V and 6 bases from J, the gap between germline ends came to 13 bases. Germline V gene lookup returns CDR1 LNHNV and CDR2 YYDKDF (reference sequence). The CDR3 region is CATSRAGRMGNEQFF. CDR3 nucleotide sequence: TGTGCCACCAGCAGAGCCGGACGTATGGGCAATGAGCAGTTCTTC.

This clonotype was picked up a small number of times. The rearrangement joins TRBV7-2 to TRBJ2-3, with D possibly TRBD2 on 5 matching bases. The CDR3 has 13 amino acids. Trimming left V 5 bases short and J 3 bases short, with 9 bases between. CDR1 and CDR2 from the germline V gene are SGHTA and FQGNSA. The CDR3 reads CASSRGKTDTQYF. CDR3 nucleotides: TGTGCCAGCAGCAGAGGGAAGACAGATACGCAGTATTTT.

This clonotype was recorded many times. The chain combines TRBV11-2 with TRBJ2-7; TRBD1 might be the D (6 bases). The CDR3 consists of 14 residues. V lost 1 base, J lost 3 bases, and 10 bases lay in between. CDR1 is SGHAT, CDR2 FQNNGV, per germline. In nucleotides, the CDR3 is TGTGCCAGCAGCTTAGGACAGGCGGGCTACGAGCAGTACTTC. Translating it yields CASSLGQAGYEQYF. Together with reference TRBV11-2 and TRBJ2-7, the CDR3 gives the full variable domain: EAGVAQSPRYKIIEKRQSVAFWCNPISGHATLYWYQQILGQGPKLLIQFQNNGVVDDSQLPKDRFSAERLKGVDSTLKIQPAKLEDSAVYLCASSLGQAGYEQYFGPGTRLTVT.

The table lists this clonotype with many counts. The gene calls are TRBV29-1 and TRBJ2-2, with TRBD1 matching 7 bases. Germline CDR1 and CDR2: SQVTM and ANQGSEA. V shed 7 bases, J shed 7 bases, and the junction held 9 bases outside the gene matches. The CDR3 sequence is 13 residues long. As DNA, the CDR3 is TGCAGCGCCCGACAGGGAAAAAGCGGGGAGCTGTTTTTT. This encodes CSARQGKSGELFF.

This clonotype was found many times. V is TRBV5-6 and J is TRBJ1-4; perhaps TRBD1 as D (5 bases). Germline V gene data show CDR1 as SGHDT and CDR2 as YYEEEE. This CDR3 spans 14 amino acids. The ends were cut back, 3 bases at V and 5 bases at J, with 11 bases in the middle. DNA of the CDR3: TGTGCCAGCAGCTGGGGGGGATCAAATGAAAAACTGTTTTTT. Translating gives CASSWGGSNEKLFF. Variable domain in full (rest from reference TRBV5-6 and TRBJ1-4): DAGVTQSPTHLIKTRGQQVTLRCSPKSGHDTVSWYQQALGQGPQFIFQYYEEEERQRGNFPDRFSGHQFPNYSSELNVNALLLGDSALYLCASSWGGSNEKLFFGSGTQLSVL.

A few counts support this clonotype. The chain recombines TRBV11-2 with TRBJ2-7; maybe TRBD1 (6 bases). The CDR3 spans 12 residues. Germline V CDR1 and CDR2: SGHAT, FQNNGV. Trimming cost V 3 bases and J 7 bases, with 10 bases left between them. The CDR3 loop is CASSLTGEEQYF. As DNA, the CDR3 is TGTGCCAGCAGCTTGACAGGAGAAGAGCAGTACTTC.

This clonotype was observed a handful of times. The J gene is TRBJ2-3, the V gene TRBV9; D tentatively fits TRBD1 or TRBD2 (5 bases each). The germline V gene encodes CDR1 SGDLS and CDR2 YYNGEE. Trimming shortened V by 0 bases and J by 1 base, and 9 bases separated the two germline ends. This CDR3 region has 15 residues. The CDR3 coding sequence is TGTGCCAGCAGCGTAGGATTGGGGGGCACAGATACGCAGTATTTT. Its translation is CASSVGLGGTDTQYF.

The rearrangement uses TRBV6-2 or TRBV6-3 and TRBJ1-6; tentatively, D is TRBD1 (6 bases). Germline V gives CDR1 MNHEY, CDR2 SVGEGT. The V gene lost 4 bases and the J gene lost 9 bases, with 16 bases spanning the gap. This CDR3 has 15 residues. The CDR3 is CASSWGTPGPSPLHF. The CDR3, as DNA: TGTGCCAGCAGTTGGGGGACACCTGGTCCTTCACCCCTCCACTTT.

In its sample, this clonotype was seen a few times. V gene TRBV5-4 combines with J gene TRBJ2-7, with D unresolved. The ends were cut back, 0 bases at V and 0 bases at J, with 7 bases in the middle. The CDR3 extends over 14 amino acids. CDR1 SGHNT and CDR2 YYREEE come from the germline V gene (reference sequence). CDR3 nucleotide sequence: TGTGCCAGCAGCTTGGATCTCGACTCCTACGAGCAGTACTTC. This translates into CASSLDLDSYEQYF.